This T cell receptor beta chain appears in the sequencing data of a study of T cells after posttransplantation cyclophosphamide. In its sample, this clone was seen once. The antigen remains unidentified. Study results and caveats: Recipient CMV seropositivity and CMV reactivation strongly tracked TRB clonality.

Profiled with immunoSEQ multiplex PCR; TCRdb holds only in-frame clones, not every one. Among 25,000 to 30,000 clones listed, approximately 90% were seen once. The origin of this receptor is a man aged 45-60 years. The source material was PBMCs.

The CDR3 sequence is CASSPSGGLNQETQYF. The CDR3 DNA follows: TGTGCCAGCAGTCCCTCCGGGGGGCTGAACCAAGAGACCCAGTACTTC. The chain joins TRBV28 to TRBJ2-5, with TRBD2 as a possible D gene (7 bases). Trimming stripped 5 bases from V and 0 bases from J, with 16 bases between. The CDR3 is 16 amino acids. The germline CDR1 and CDR2 sequences are MDHEN and SYDVKM.